The 21 T cell receptor beta chains below come from one sample, sequenced in a study of regulatory T cells in long-lasting Graves disease. Stated time point: newly diagnosed GD, antithyroid drugs for less than 3 months. With RNA extracted from PBMCs as input, the TCR library was made. Through Arm-PCR of CDR3 regions and iRepertoire HTBI primers, TCR beta libraries were built. TCRdb re-analysed the multiplex PCR reads in MiXCR, keeping a single row per CDR3 protein. This table holds 530,000 or so distinct CDR3 sequences, roughly 15% found once. In addition, the sample was reused for a study of T cells in Graves' hyperthyroidism and ophthalmopathy.

The sample was peripheral blood mononuclear cells (PBMCs), taken at new diagnosis, from a patient treated with antithyroid drugs. These TCRs come from a man aged 18 to 29 with Graves disease.

This clonotype came up many times. The CDR3 spells CASSELAGVWETQYF. The CDR3 DNA follows: TGTGCCAGCAGCGAACTAGCGGGAGTTTGGGAGACCCAGTACTTC. J is TRBJ2-5 and V is TRBV9; 11 nucleotides line up with TRBD2. The V and J ends lost 3 bases and 5 bases, in that order; junction bases with no gene match: 6. CDR3 size: 15 residues. Germline CDR1 and CDR2: SGDLS and YYNGEE.

This clonotype has a count of ten or more. V and J are TRBV12-3 or TRBV12-4 and TRBJ1-2, with D possibly TRBD1 on 5 matching bases. V lost 5 bases to trimming and J lost 4 bases, with 11 bases between them. This CDR3 is built from 13 residues. In nucleotides, the CDR3 is TGTGCCAGCAGTCGAGATAGGGGCTATGGCTACACCTTC. As protein: CASSRDRGYGYTF.

This clonotype was counted many times. The V call is TRBV3-1, the J call TRBJ2-5; 8 nucleotides line up with TRBD2. The length of the CDR3 is 17 residues. Per the germline V gene, CDR1 is LGHDT and CDR2 is YNNKEL (reference sequence). V was clipped by 1 base and J by 5 bases; unmatched bases: 12. The DNA for the CDR3 is TGTGCCAGCAGCCAAGGGTCTAGCGGGCGGAGCTGGGAGACCCAGTACTTC. Translated, it gives CASSQGSSGRSWETQYF.

This clonotype was counted ten times or more. The chain's CDR3 is CASSQVRHSGNTIYF. The CDR3 DNA follows: TGTGCCAGCAGCCAAGTACGGCACTCTGGAAACACCATATATTTT. The rearrangement joins TRBV3-1 to TRBJ1-3; D gene uncertain. V dropped 1 base and J dropped 0 bases, with 7 bases sitting between them. Germline assignment: CDR1 LGHDT and CDR2 YNNKEL (reference sequence). This CDR3 comprises 15 residues.

The table lists this clonotype with many counts. The chain combines TRBV7-9 with TRBJ2-3, with D perhaps TRBD1 or TRBD2 (5 bases each). Germline V gives CDR1 SEHNR, CDR2 FQNEAQ (reference sequence). There are 19 residues in the CDR3. The V and J ends lost 0 bases and 0 bases respectively, with 19 bases between them. CDR3 amino acids: CASSLAPSGGGASTDTQYF. In nucleotides, the CDR3 is TGTGCCAGCAGCTTAGCCCCGAGTGGAGGTGGGGCGAGCACAGATACGCAGTATTTT. Looking up the rest from reference TRBV7-9 and TRBJ2-3 gives the full variable domain: DTGVSQNPRHKITKRGQNVTFRCDPISEHNRLYWYRQTLGQGPEFLTYFQNEAQLEKSRLLSDRFSAERPKGSFSTLEIQRTEQGDSAMYLCASSLAPSGGGASTDTQYFGPGTRLTVL.

This clonotype was observed many times. The V gene is TRBV4-1, the J gene TRBJ2-7; TRBD1 might be the D (5 bases). Germline assignment: CDR1 MGHRA and CDR2 YSYEKL. Trimming stripped 1 base from V and 2 bases from J, with 6 bases between. The CDR3 length is 13 residues. The CDR3 DNA is TGCGCCAGCAGCCAAGGACAGCCCTACGAGCAGTACTTC. It specifies CASSQGQPYEQYF.

The chain is built from TRBV7-2 and TRBJ2-2, with D perhaps given as TRBD1 or TRBD2 (6 bases each). This CDR3 is 17 amino acids long. Germline CDR1 SGHTA, CDR2 FQGNSA. The ends were cut back, 6 bases at V and 0 bases at J, with 17 bases in the middle. CDR3 residues: CASSYPEGHANTGELFF. The CDR3 DNA reads TGTGCCAGCAGTTACCCGGAGGGACACGCGAACACCGGGGAGCTGTTTTTT.

The chain couples TRBV20-1 to TRBJ1-6; 8 bases are a match to TRBD1. Germline V CDR1 and CDR2: DFQATT, SNEGSKA (reference sequence). The CDR3 length is 13 residues. Trimming at V came to 3 bases and at J to 13 bases, leaving 8 bases not matched to a gene. CDR3 DNA sequence: TGCAGTGCTAGGGGGGCAGGGGGCCTCCCCCTCCACTTT. It is translated as CSARGAGGLPLHF.

This clonotype was recorded many times. The chain employs TRBV9 and TRBJ1-1; D perhaps matches TRBD1 (6 bases). CDR3 length: 16 residues. With 0 bases removed from V and 4 bases from J, the gap between germline ends came to 16 bases. CDR1 SGDLS and CDR2 YYNGEE come from the germline V gene. DNA of the CDR3: TGTGCCAGCAGCGTAGCTCGTGACAGGCCAGGCACTGAAGCTTTCTTT. This gives the protein CASSVARDRPGTEAFF.

This clonotype was recorded a few times. The rearrangement uses TRBV10-3 and TRBJ2-3, with TRBD2 matching 10 bases. Per the germline V gene, CDR1 is ENHRY and CDR2 is SYGVKD. With 7 bases clipped from V and 6 bases from J, the junction kept 10 bases outside the gene matches. This CDR3 is built from 15 residues. This CDR3 reads CAIMFSSGSVDTQYF. Written as DNA, the CDR3 is TGTGCCATCATGTTTTCTAGCGGGAGTGTGGATACGCAGTATTTT.

The CDR3 bases are TGCAGTGCTACCCGGACCAACTACAATGAGCAGTTCTTC. The encoded protein is CSATRTNYNEQFF. This rearrangement joins TRBV20-1 to TRBJ2-1; D is undetermined. The V end lost 4 bases, the J end lost 3 bases, and 10 bases lay between the germline ends. The CDR3 length is 13 residues. CDR1 and CDR2 (germline): DFQATT, SNEGSKA (reference sequence).

This clonotype was detected a few times. The rearrangement uses TRBV30 and TRBJ2-2; weak D call: TRBD2 (5 bases). V was clipped by 1 base and J by 10 bases, with 10 bases between them. The CDR3 is 12 residues long. From germline, CDR1 is GTSNPN and CDR2 SVGIG (reference sequence). DNA of the CDR3: TGTGCCTGGAGTGGGCTAGCAAAGGAGCTGTTTTTT. Its translation: CAWSGLAKELFF.

The chain links TRBV20-1 to TRBJ2-4; 7 nucleotides align to TRBD1. V lost 3 bases to trimming and J lost 3 bases; unmatched junction nucleotides: 8. Germline CDR1 is DFQATT and CDR2 is SNEGSKA (reference sequence). The CDR3 runs to 15 residues. This chain's CDR3 is CSARGDSGNKNIQYF. The CDR3 nucleotides are TGCAGTGCTAGGGGGGACAGTGGGAACAAAAACATTCAGTACTTC.

The chain is built from TRBV3-1 and TRBJ1-1, with D maybe TRBD1 (6 bases). The CDR3 is 14 residues long. Germline CDR1 is LGHDT and CDR2 is YNNKEL (reference sequence). V lost 1 base, J lost 4 bases, and 10 bases lay in between. The CDR3 coding sequence is TGTGCCAGCAGCCAAGGACAGGTTGGCACTGAAGCTTTCTTT. This translates into CASSQGQVGTEAFF.

This clonotype came up many times. The chain couples TRBV7-9 to TRBJ2-5; 7 bases line up with TRBD2. Germline CDR1 and CDR2: SEHNR and FQNEAQ (reference sequence). Trimming removed 7 bases from V and 4 bases from J; junction bases left unmatched: 12. The CDR3 spans 15 residues. CDR3 sequence (DNA): TGTGCCAGCACCATATGGGAGGGCCTACGAGAGACCCAGTACTTC. This sequence encodes CASTIWEGLRETQYF.

There are a few counts of this clonotype. This rearrangement joins TRBV10-1 to TRBJ2-2; 16 bases align to TRBD2. The V segment lost 4 bases and the J segment 8 bases; nucleotides outside the gene matches: 13. Germline V gene sequence: CDR1 WNHNN, CDR2 SYGVQD (reference sequence). The CDR3 runs to 19 residues. CDR3 region: CASSGTGTSGRALNGELFF. The DNA for the CDR3 is TGCGCCAGCAGTGGAACCGGGACTAGCGGGAGGGCGCTCAATGGGGAGCTGTTTTTT.

This sequence joins TRBV11-1 and TRBJ2-1; D gene unclear. The germline V gene encodes CDR1 SGHAT and CDR2 FQDESV (reference sequence). With 6 bases removed from V and 0 bases from J, the gap between germline ends came to 18 bases. The CDR3 spans 17 residues. In DNA form, the CDR3 reads TGTGCCAGCAGTCTACCGCGGCCCTCATACTCCTACAATGAGCAGTTCTTC. Its translation is CASSLPRPSYSYNEQFF.

Only a few counts were recorded for this clonotype. The V call is TRBV28, the J call TRBJ2-3, with a weak D call TRBD2 (5 bases). V was trimmed by 7 bases and J by 4 bases, leaving 18 bases between them. Germline V gene data show CDR1 as MDHEN and CDR2 as SYDVKM. The CDR3 sequence is 15 residues long. CDR3 nucleotide sequence: TGTGCCAGCACCCCCCTTGGGAGATTAGCAGATACGCAGTATTTT. It encodes CASTPLGRLADTQYF.

This clonotype came up a few times. The chain has TRBV20-1 and TRBJ1-2, with a possible D match to TRBD1 (5 bases). V was shortened by 3 bases and J by 12 bases, with 14 bases between the two germline ends. Germline CDR1 and CDR2: DFQATT and SNEGSKA (reference sequence). There are 11 residues in the CDR3. The CDR3 loop reads CSARWGSRNTF. The CDR3 DNA sequence: TGCAGTGCTAGGTGGGGCTCGCGGAACACCTTC.

This clonotype was seen many times. The CDR3 DNA is TGTGCCAGCAGCTTAGAGGGAAGCGAGCAGTACTTC. Protein: CASSLEGSEQYF. This chain joins TRBV11-2 and TRBJ2-7, with no clear D. The CDR3 loop spans 12 amino acids. The ends were cut back, 0 bases at V and 6 bases at J, with 6 bases in the middle. Germline V lookup: CDR1 SGHAT, CDR2 FQNNGV.

This sequence joins TRBV28 and TRBJ2-3; 7 nucleotides align to TRBD2. From germline, CDR1 is MDHEN and CDR2 SYDVKM. CDR3 length: 17 amino acids. V was pared by 2 bases and J by 4 bases, with 12 bases of the junction left unmatched. DNA of the CDR3: TGTGCCAGCAGTTTACGGGGGGTAAGGGGTTTGGCAGATACGCAGTATTTT. This translates into CASSLRGVRGLADTQYF.